One sample yielded the 17 T cell receptor beta chains listed below, sequenced in a study of CD8 T cells in Susac syndrome. An amount of RNA that ranged from roughly 0.5 to 1 ug was reverse transcribed with random hexamers. From the immunoSEQ multiplex PCR reads, TCRdb called clonotypes with MiXCR, one entry per CDR3 protein. This repertoire shows about 150,000 distinct CDR3 sequences, around 90% found once; its top ten account for around 0.08%. Sequenced: CD4+ T cells from PBMCs. These receptors all come from a human donor in good health.

The rearrangement joins TRBV20-1 to TRBJ2-2, with a weak D call TRBD2 (7 bases). The V and J ends lost 5 bases and 1 base respectively, with 14 bases between them. CDR3 length: 15 residues. CDR1 and CDR2 (germline): DFQATT, SNEGSKA (reference sequence). The CDR3 region is CSARRGGGNTGELFF. CDR3 coding DNA: TGCAGTGCTCGTAGGGGGGGAGGGAACACCGGGGAGCTGTTTTTT.

This clonotype was counted a single time. Its ends do not fully match the called genes, so a read error is possible. The CDR3 nucleotides read TGCAGCGCCTGGCAGGGGGCGGAAGAGACCCAGCACTTC. It encodes CSAWQGAEETQHF. J is TRBJ2-5 and V is TRBV29-1; 8 bases fit TRBD1. The germline gives CDR1 SQVTM, CDR2 ANQGSEA. CDR3 length: 13 residues.

The V gene is TRBV5-1, the J gene TRBJ2-1, with TRBD2 matching 11 bases. J gave up 2 bases and V 4 bases, and 8 bases lay outside the gene matches. This CDR3 has 17 amino acids. Germline loops: CDR1 SGHRS, CDR2 YFSETQ. As DNA, the CDR3 is TGCGCCAGCAGCCCCGATCTAGCGGGAGGCCCCTACAATGAGCAGTTCTTC. Amino acids: CASSPDLAGGPYNEQFF.

In this sample, this clonotype turned up once. This chain links TRBV4-3 with TRBJ2-7; D possibly corresponds to TRBD1 (6 bases). Trimming removed 3 bases from V and 0 bases from J, with 21 bases in between. Germline CDR1 is LGHNA and CDR2 is YSLEER. CDR3 size: 18 residues. Here the CDR3 DNA reads TGCGCCAGCAGCCAGAACATACCCCAGGGGTCATCCTCCTACGAGCAGTACTTC. Protein product: CASSQNIPQGSSSYEQYF.

The rearrangement joins TRBV6-5 to TRBJ2-7; either TRBD1 or TRBD2 may fit D (5 bases each). The CDR3 covers 17 residues. V lost 0 bases and J lost 0, with 15 bases in between. In germline, CDR1 is MNHEY, CDR2 SVGAGI. Here the CDR3 reads CASSYSRVGASSYEQYF. In DNA, the CDR3 is TGTGCCAGCAGTTACTCGAGGGTAGGGGCTTCCTCCTACGAGCAGTACTTC.

The chain has TRBV5-1 and TRBJ1-2; maybe TRBD1 (6 bases). Germline loops: CDR1 SGHRS, CDR2 YFSETQ. Trimming took off 2 bases at V and 6 bases at J, with 8 bases between the two ends. CDR3 length: 12 residues. The CDR3 DNA reads TGCGCCAGCAGCTTTGGGGGCAATGGCTACACCTTC. Protein sequence: CASSFGGNGYTF. The entire variable domain, with the rest obtained from reference TRBV5-1 and TRBJ1-2, is as follows: KAGVTQTPRYLIKTRGQQVTLSCSPISGHRSVSWYQQTPGQGLQFLFEYFSETQRNKGNFPGRFSGRQFSNSRSEMNVSTLELGDSALYLCASSFGGNGYTFGSGTRLTVV.

The chain joins TRBV7-9 to TRBJ2-2; possible D gene TRBD2, 6 bases. The germline gives CDR1 SEHNR, CDR2 FQNEAQ (reference sequence). The CDR3 runs 13 residues. This chain's CDR3 is CAWGDPNTGELFF. DNA of the CDR3: TGTGCTTGGGGGGATCCCAACACCGGGGAGCTGTTTTTT.

The J gene is TRBJ2-3, the V gene TRBV30; the D gene is possibly TRBD2 (6 bases). Germline lookup yields CDR1 GTSNPN and CDR2 SVGIG (reference sequence). V gave up 2 bases and J gave up 1 base, with 10 bases separating them. The CDR3 extends over 14 amino acids. CDR3 residues: CAWSYPGGTDTQYF. In nucleotides, the CDR3 is TGTGCCTGGAGTTACCCGGGGGGCACAGATACGCAGTATTTT. Full variable domain (outside the CDR3, taken from reference TRBV30 and TRBJ2-3): SQTIHQWPATLVQPVGSPLSLECTVEGTSNPNLYWYRQAAGRGLQLLFYSVGIGQISSEVPQNLSASRPQDRQFILSSKKLLLSDSGFYLCAWSYPGGTDTQYFGPGTRLTVL.

The rearrangement joins TRBV5-1 to TRBJ1-2, with TRBD1 as a possible D gene (5 bases). The CDR3 totals 14 residues. V lost 0 bases to trimming and J lost 7 bases, with 13 bases between them. Germline values: CDR1 SGHRS, CDR2 YFSETQ. The CDR3 DNA sequence: TGCGCCAGCAGCTTGGCCGATGGGGCTTTTGGCTACACCTTC. Translated, it gives CASSLADGAFGYTF.

This clonotype has a single count. The chain is built from TRBV5-1 and TRBJ1-5, with D possibly matching TRBD1 (5 bases). This CDR3 comprises 15 residues. Trimming shortened V by 4 bases and J by 2 bases, and 13 bases separated the two germline ends. Per germline, CDR1 SGHRS and CDR2 YFSETQ. CDR3 sequence (DNA): TGCGCCAGCAGCCTGGGGGGGGTTGGCAATCAGCCCCAGCATTTT. Translated, it gives CASSLGGVGNQPQHF. The variable domain in full, completed from reference TRBV5-1 and TRBJ1-5, reads KAGVTQTPRYLIKTRGQQVTLSCSPISGHRSVSWYQQTPGQGLQFLFEYFSETQRNKGNFPGRFSGRQFSNSRSEMNVSTLELGDSALYLCASSLGGVGNQPQHFGDGTRLSIL.

The J gene is TRBJ2-3, the V gene TRBV20-1, with D tentatively TRBD2 (6 bases). Germline V CDR1 and CDR2: DFQATT, SNEGSKA (reference sequence). CDR3 size: 12 residues. Trimming took 6 bases from V and 4 from J, leaving 11 bases between them. CDR3 region: CSAPREADTQYF. CDR3 in DNA: TGCAGTGCCCCAAGGGAGGCAGATACGCAGTATTTT.

The V and J genes are TRBV7-2 and TRBJ1-2; 8 nucleotides line up with TRBD1. In germline, CDR1 is SGHTA, CDR2 FQGNSA. This CDR3 is built from 14 residues. Losses at the gene ends were 3 bases for V and 5 bases for J; bases not matched to a gene: 5. The CDR3 sequence is CASSFDRGTYGYTF. The CDR3 DNA reads TGTGCCAGCAGCTTCGACAGGGGCACATATGGCTACACCTTC.

The gene calls are TRBV12-3 or TRBV12-4 and TRBJ1-4; a possible D gene is TRBD1 (5 bases). V was pared by 5 bases and J by 8 bases, with 18 bases between. The CDR3 is 15 residues long. The CDR3: CASSTGGSWGEKLFF. In DNA, the CDR3 is TGTGCCAGCAGTACGGGTGGGAGTTGGGGGGAAAAACTGTTTTTT.

The V call is TRBV19, the J call TRBJ2-1; the match to TRBD1 covers 8 bases. Germline lookup yields CDR1 LNHDA and CDR2 SQIVND (reference sequence). The trim removed 1 base at V and 1 base at J, leaving 3 bases unmatched. The CDR3 contains 16 residues. Written as DNA, the CDR3 is TGTGCCAGTAGTATAGCACAGGGGGTGTCCTACAATGAGCAGTTCTTC. Residues: CASSIAQGVSYNEQFF.

This rearrangement joins TRBV5-1 to TRBJ2-7; D is possibly TRBD2 (6 bases). The CDR3 contains 13 residues. The germline V gene has CDR1 SGHRS and CDR2 YFSETQ. The V end lost 4 bases, the J end lost 7 bases, and 15 bases lay between the germline ends. The CDR3: CASSLGGSEEQYF. CDR3 coding DNA: TGCGCCAGCAGCCTCGGAGGGTCTGAGGAGCAGTACTTC.

The rearrangement links TRBV21-1 to TRBJ2-5; the table's TRBD1 call for D was not verified on the DNA. TRBV21-1 is a pseudogene. The CDR3 consists of 12 residues. The CDR3 coding sequence is TGTGCCAGCAGCACCCCCGGGGAGACCCAGTACTTC. This encodes CASSTPGETQYF.

The gene calls are TRBV29-1 and TRBJ1-3, with 8 positions matching TRBD1. V trimming: 2 bases; J trimming: 8 bases; junction bases outside the gene matches: 5. The CDR3 contains 13 residues. CDR1 is SQVTM and CDR2 is ANQGSEA in the germline V gene. The CDR3 coding sequence is TGCAGCGTTGAAAAGCAGGGGGCGGACACCATATATTTT. It encodes CSVEKQGADTIYF.